This TCR beta chain appears in the sequencing data of a study of blood T cell repertoires in COVID-19. Study details: Whether acute or convalescent, the COVID-19 samples came from the United States, Italy and Spain. PBMCs, B-cell-depleted T cells, or T cells were the source of the cDNA or gDNA that made up the material.

Germline assignment: CDR1 MGHRA and CDR2 YSYEKL. This CDR3 has 14 residues. J was trimmed by 12 bases and V by 0 bases; bases with no gene match: 9. Methods used by the authors: Scientists estimated how many nucleated cells there were by amplifying reference gene primers. Clones were read by immunoSEQ multiplex PCR, and TCRdb kept only the in-frame ones, dropping some. D and trimming come from the DNA, and the V and J calls and clone size come from that table. The sample carries about 23,000 clones, over 75% recorded once. The chain couples TRBV4-1 to TRBJ2-5; TRBD2 agrees at 8 bases. Sequences were obtained from peripheral blood. The sequence was obtained from a human donor in a cohort sampled during active COVID-19. The CDR3 here is CASSQENGRDGKYF. Written as DNA, the CDR3 is TGCGCCAGCAGCCAAGAAAACGGGAGGGACGGCAAGTACTTC.